This T cell receptor beta chain was captured by sequencing in a study of blood T cell repertoires in COVID-19. This clone has a single count. Sequencing was performed with immunoSEQ multiplex PCR; in TCRdb, only in-frame clones are kept and a portion is missing. The sample lists 150,000 to 200,000 clones; over 90% were seen once. CDR1 MRHNA and CDR2 SNTAGT come from the germline V gene. The CDR3 totals 15 residues. J was trimmed by 7 bases and V by 6 bases; bases with no gene match: 7. The V call is TRBV6-4, the J call TRBJ2-1; TRBD1 aligns across 12 bases. The clonotype originates from an older woman with COVID-19, enrolled during active disease. The sample comprised peripheral blood. The CDR3 coding sequence is TGTGCCAGCAGGCCGGGACAGGGGGCGCAAAATGAGCAGTTCTTC. This codes for CASRPGQGAQNEQFF.